One sample yielded the 26 T cell receptor beta chains listed below, sequenced in a study of blood T cell repertoires in COVID-19. The data were produced by immunoSEQ multiplex PCR, yet TCRdb's version contains in-frame clones alone and is incomplete. This table has some 300,000 clones, about 88% appearing once. Sequenced: PBMCs or T cells enriched from blood (not recorded which). The receptors shown here come from an older woman in a cohort exposed to, infected with or recovered from COVID-19 (not recorded which).

The genes are TRBV27 and TRBJ1-6; 7 nucleotides agree with TRBD1. Trimming removed 6 bases from V and 12 bases from J; junction bases left unmatched: 5. Looked up from germline, CDR1 is MNHEY and CDR2 is SMNVEV (reference sequence). CDR3 length: 12 amino acids. The DNA of the CDR3 is TGTGCCAGCAGGAGACAGGGTGGACCCCTCCACTTT. This codes for CASRRQGGPLHF.

The chain combines TRBV18 with TRBJ2-1; 8 bases align to TRBD1. Germline CDR1 reads KGHSH; CDR2 reads LQKENI. The ends lost 2 bases at V and 10 bases at J; junction bases unmatched: 4. There are 13 residues in the CDR3. CDR3 in DNA: TGTGCCAGCTCACCATCCAGGGACAGGGAGCAGTTCTTC. This translates into CASSPSRDREQFF. Together with reference TRBV18 and TRBJ2-1, the CDR3 gives the full variable domain: NAGVMQNPRHLVRRRGQEARLRCSPMKGHSHVYWYRQLPEEGLKFMVYLQKENIIDESGMPKERFSAEFPKEGPSILRIQQVVRGDSAAYFCASSPSRDREQFFGPGTRLTVL.

The chain employs TRBV2 and TRBJ1-5; 7 bases fit TRBD1. The CDR3 is made up of 14 amino acids. Per germline, CDR1 SNHLY and CDR2 FYNNEI. The V and J ends lost 6 bases and 7 bases, in that order; junction bases with no gene match: 9. CDR3: CASSLTRGGQPQHF. The CDR3 region has the DNA TGTGCCAGCAGCCTCACTCGAGGGGGCCAGCCCCAGCATTTT.

The rearrangement uses TRBV10-2 and TRBJ1-3; D not certain. Germline lookup yields CDR1 WSHSY and CDR2 SAAADI. The V end was cut by 0 bases, the J end by 2 bases, with 17 bases between. The CDR3 runs 18 residues. The CDR3 region is CASSESGLLGDAGNTIYF. For the CDR3, the DNA is TGCGCCAGCAGTGAGTCGGGCCTGTTGGGCGACGCTGGAAACACCATATATTTT.

The genes are TRBV2 and TRBJ2-1; 9 nucleotides agree with TRBD2. The CDR3 covers 14 residues. V shed 5 bases, J shed 9 bases, and the junction held 8 bases outside the gene matches. Germline V CDR1 and CDR2: SNHLY, FYNNEI. Written as DNA, the CDR3 is TGTGCCAGCAGTCGGTTAGCGGGAGTCGGTGAGCAGTTCTTC. It translates to CASSRLAGVGEQFF.

V is TRBV5-1 and J is TRBJ2-1, with 13 bases matching TRBD2. J gave up 8 bases and V 2 bases, and 4 bases lay outside the gene matches. The CDR3 runs to 15 residues. CDR1 and CDR2 (germline): SGHRS, YFSETQ. Written as DNA, the CDR3 is TGCGCCAGCAGCTTAAGACTAGCGGGAGGCTATGAGCAGTTCTTC. The encoded protein is CASSLRLAGGYEQFF.

The CDR3 reads CASSTGQGGSPLHF. The CDR3 DNA sequence: TGTGCCAGCAGCACGGGACAGGGAGGTTCACCCCTCCACTTT. J is TRBJ1-6 and V is TRBV28; 9 bases align to TRBD1. V lost 6 bases, J lost 9 bases, and 6 bases stayed unmatched. This CDR3 spans 14 amino acids. From germline, CDR1 is MDHEN and CDR2 SYDVKM.

This CDR3 reads CASSPSPGTAYEQYF. As DNA, the CDR3 is TGCGCCAGCAGCCCCTCTCCCGGGACAGCCTACGAGCAGTACTTC. The chain carries TRBV5-1 and TRBJ2-7; TRBD1 matches at 7 bases. Trimming took 4 bases from V and 2 from J; bases not matched to a gene: 9. From germline, CDR1 is SGHRS and CDR2 YFSETQ. This CDR3 is built from 15 residues.

In this sample, this clone turned up once. The genes are TRBV6-5 and TRBJ2-1, with TRBD2 matching 8 bases. The CDR3 extends over 13 amino acids. Germline V gene data show CDR1 as MNHEY and CDR2 as SVGAGI. Losses at the gene ends were 6 bases for V and 7 bases for J; bases not matched to a gene: 5. CDR3 sequence reads: CASSPGTRNEQFF. In nucleotides, the CDR3 is TGTGCCAGCAGCCCCGGGACTAGAAATGAGCAGTTCTTC.

V and J are TRBV19 and TRBJ1-1; 9 bases are a match to TRBD1. Germline V gives CDR1 LNHDA, CDR2 SQIVND (reference sequence). With V trimmed by 3 bases and J by 1 base, 18 bases remained unmatched. This CDR3 has 20 amino acids. CDR3 loop: CASSIITGQGIRKGNTEAFF. CDR3 nucleotide sequence: TGTGCCAGTAGTATTATCACCGGACAGGGGATTAGGAAGGGGAACACTGAAGCTTTCTTT.

This chain joins TRBV6-5 and TRBJ1-2; 8 bases agree with TRBD1. Germline lookup yields CDR1 MNHEY and CDR2 SVGAGI. Losses at the gene ends were 8 bases for V and 4 bases for J; bases not matched to a gene: 6. The CDR3 extends over 13 amino acids. CDR3 residues: CASRTDRGYGYTF. The CDR3 DNA sequence: TGTGCCAGCCGCACCGACAGGGGCTATGGCTACACCTTC.

The chain couples TRBV7-9 to TRBJ1-1; 7 bases are a match to TRBD1. The junction had 1 base not matched to a gene; V was cut back by 3 bases and J by 0 bases. The CDR3 is 14 residues long. Germline assignment: CDR1 SEHNR and CDR2 FQNEAQ (reference sequence). CDR3 loop: CASSLTGMNTEAFF. The CDR3 bases are TGTGCCAGCAGCTTGACAGGGATGAACACTGAAGCTTTCTTT. Complete variable domain (other parts from reference TRBV7-9 and TRBJ1-1): DTGVSQNPRHKITKRGQNVTFRCDPISEHNRLYWYRQTLGQGPEFLTYFQNEAQLEKSRLLSDRFSAERPKGSFSTLEIQRTEQGDSAMYLCASSLTGMNTEAFFGQGTRLTVV.

The V gene is TRBV18, the J gene TRBJ2-1; 7 bases fit TRBD2. The trim removed 6 bases at V and 7 bases at J, leaving 6 bases unmatched. Germline V gene data show CDR1 as KGHSH and CDR2 as LQKENI. CDR3 length: 13 amino acids. The chain's CDR3 is CASSGGSRNEQFF. CDR3 DNA: TGTGCCAGCTCGGGCGGGAGCCGAAATGAGCAGTTCTTC. The variable domain in full, completed from reference TRBV18 and TRBJ2-1, reads NAGVMQNPRHLVRRRGQEARLRCSPMKGHSHVYWYRQLPEEGLKFMVYLQKENIIDESGMPKERFSAEFPKEGPSILRIQQVVRGDSAAYFCASSGGSRNEQFFGPGTRLTVL.

CDR3 coding DNA: TGTGCCAGCAGCCAAGACCACCAAACTAGCGGGATAAATGAGCAGTTCTTC. The encoded protein is CASSQDHQTSGINEQFF. The gene calls are TRBV4-2 and TRBJ2-1; 10 bases fit TRBD2. The CDR3 has 17 amino acids. The V segment lost 0 bases and the J segment 7 bases; nucleotides outside the gene matches: 9. The germline V gene has CDR1 LGHNA and CDR2 YNFKEQ.

In nucleotides, the CDR3 is TGTGCCAGCAGCCGCAGGGTAAAAGAGACCCAGTACTTC. Translating gives CASSRRVKETQYF. This chain links TRBV7-2 with TRBJ2-5, with a tentative D call TRBD1 (5 bases). The CDR3 is made up of 13 amino acids. Trimming removed 5 bases from V and 3 bases from J, with 10 bases in between. Germline V gene lookup returns CDR1 SGHTA and CDR2 FQGNSA.

The rearrangement uses TRBV19 and TRBJ1-2; maybe TRBD1 (5 bases). This CDR3 region has 13 residues. V dropped 7 bases and J dropped 4 bases, with 13 bases sitting between them. Germline CDR1 LNHDA, CDR2 SQIVND (reference sequence). The CDR3 bases are TGTGCCAGTAACCCCGCGGGGCGCTATGGCTACACCTTC. Translation: CASNPAGRYGYTF.

The chain carries TRBV5-1 and TRBJ2-4; D possibly corresponds to TRBD1 (5 bases). V gave up 4 bases and J gave up 0 bases, with 11 bases separating them. The CDR3 length is 15 residues. Germline CDR1 reads SGHRS; CDR2 reads YFSETQ. CDR3 DNA sequence: TGCGCCAGCAGCCTGGACACGCTAGCCAAAAACATTCAGTACTTC. Amino acids: CASSLDTLAKNIQYF.

This sequence joins TRBV5-1 and TRBJ1-1; 8 nucleotides align to TRBD1. The CDR3 totals 15 residues. CDR1 SGHRS and CDR2 YFSETQ come from the germline V gene. V trimming: 5 bases; J trimming: 3 bases; junction bases outside the gene matches: 9. CDR3 nucleotides: TGCGCCAGCAGTTCCGGACAGGGAGGATACACTGAAGCTTTCTTT. Protein sequence: CASSSGQGGYTEAFF.

V usage is TRBV15 and J usage is TRBJ1-4, with TRBD1 matching 9 bases. The germline V gene has CDR1 LNHNV and CDR2 YYDKDF (reference sequence). The CDR3 extends over 16 amino acids. The ends lost 1 base at V and 4 bases at J; junction bases unmatched: 4. CDR3 protein: CATSRGTGVLNEKLFF. In DNA form, the CDR3 reads TGTGCCACCAGCAGAGGGACAGGGGTCCTTAATGAAAAACTGTTTTTT.

The chain is built from TRBV5-4 and TRBJ2-7; D not resolved. Deletions cut 0 bases from V and 0 bases from J, with 7 bases between. The CDR3 loop spans 14 amino acids. Germline V gives CDR1 SGHNT, CDR2 YYREEE (reference sequence). The CDR3 here is CASSLDSGSYEQYF. The CDR3 nucleotides read TGTGCCAGCAGCTTGGACTCCGGCTCCTACGAGCAGTACTTC.

This rearrangement joins TRBV5-4 to TRBJ1-2; 7 bases line up with TRBD1. The V and J ends lost 4 bases and 3 bases, in that order; junction bases with no gene match: 3. Germline lookup yields CDR1 SGHNT and CDR2 YYREEE (reference sequence). This CDR3 spans 13 amino acids. In DNA form, the CDR3 reads TGTGCCAGCAGCCCAACAGGGGACTATGGCTACACCTTC. Translation: CASSPTGDYGYTF.

This chain links TRBV11-2 with TRBJ2-5; 8 bases map to TRBD1. The length of the CDR3 is 17 residues. Germline loops: CDR1 SGHAT, CDR2 FQNNGV. With V trimmed by 0 bases and J by 5 bases, 11 bases remained unmatched. CDR3 coding DNA: TGTGCCAGCAGCTTAGAGGGAAGGCAGGGGGCTAAGGAGACCCAGTACTTC. Encoded protein: CASSLEGRQGAKETQYF.

The chain is built from TRBV7-3 and TRBJ2-2, with a weak D call TRBD2 (6 bases). Germline CDR1 is SGHTA and CDR2 is FQGTGA. The V gene lost 2 bases and the J gene lost 3 bases, with 13 bases spanning the gap. CDR3 length: 16 residues. The CDR3: CASSLGVAVYTGELFF. CDR3 bases: TGTGCCAGCAGCTTAGGGGTAGCGGTCTACACCGGGGAGCTGTTTTTT.

The chain couples TRBV9 to TRBJ2-1; TRBD2 matches at 10 bases. Germline CDR1 is SGDLS and CDR2 is YYNGEE. This CDR3 is built from 15 residues. V gave up 3 bases and J gave up 4 bases; unmatched junction bases: 4. The CDR3 is CASSASGSDYNEQFF. Written as DNA, the CDR3 is TGTGCCAGCAGCGCTAGCGGGAGCGATTACAATGAGCAGTTCTTC. The whole variable domain, filled in from reference TRBV9 and TRBJ2-1, reads DSGVTQTPKHLITATGQRVTLRCSPRSGDLSVYWYQQSLDQGLQFLIQYYNGEERAKGNILERFSAQQFPDLHSELNLSSLELGDSALYFCASSASGSDYNEQFFGPGTRLTVL.

The V and J genes are TRBV19 and TRBJ2-7; TRBD2 might be the D (6 bases). V lost 1 base and J 5 bases, leaving 9 bases between the germline ends. The CDR3 covers 13 residues. Germline V gives CDR1 LNHDA, CDR2 SQIVND (reference sequence). For the CDR3, the DNA is TGTGCCAGTAGTATAGCGGGAGTTAACGAGCAGTACTTC. Residues: CASSIAGVNEQYF.

The V call is TRBV7-2, the J call TRBJ1-3; no clear D gene. Germline values: CDR1 SGHTA, CDR2 FQGNSA. The CDR3 is 13 amino acids. Trimming removed 3 bases at V and 2 bases at J, with 5 bases between. The CDR3 sequence is CASSFYTGNTIYF. For the CDR3, the DNA is TGTGCCAGCAGCTTTTACACTGGAAACACCATATATTTT.